The T cell receptor beta chain under discussion was sequenced for a study of blood T cell repertoires in COVID-19. Clones were sequenced by immunoSEQ multiplex PCR, and TCRdb holds only the in-frame ones, with some missing. The sample has some 100,000 clones, around 82% seen once; the top ten hold about 4.5%. The sequenced sample was peripheral blood. This TCR derives from a human donor in a cohort sampled during active or convalescent COVID-19.

CDR3 loop: CASSLAGRHNEKLFF. As DNA, the CDR3 is TGTGCCAGCAGCTTAGCCGGTCGACACAATGAAAAACTGTTTTTT. The rearrangement joins TRBV11-2 to TRBJ1-4; no reliable D call. V shed 1 base and J shed 5 bases, with 11 bases lying between them. Germline CDR1 SGHAT, CDR2 FQNNGV. This CDR3 contains 15 residues.